This is a list of T cell receptor beta chains from one sample in a study of shared clonotypes between healthy human individuals. Generated by immunoSEQ multiplex PCR, the TCRdb table keeps only in-frame clones and is missing some. Among 2,500,000 or so clones listed, 93% were seen once. Input material: naive CD4+ T cells from PBMCs. The receptors originated from a man younger than 35 in good health. Some clones in this sample may be carry-over from other donors' samples. Both conserved end residues are part of each CDR3. The D gene is left open where the match is weak. The size entry is marked missing in some rows and otherwise reads once, few, many or a size class.

NA	NA	TRBJ2-1	TRBV19	CASSMYRGGDEQFF	TGTGCCAGTAGTATGTACAGGGGCGGGGATGAGCAGTTCTTC
NA	NA	TRBJ1-1	TRBV19	CASSLLDTEAFF	TGTGCCAGTAGTTTGCTCGACACTGAAGCTTTCTTT
NA	TRBD1	TRBJ1-1	TRBV6-6	CASGTGDLMNTEAFF	TGTGCCAGCGGGACAGGGGATCTTATGAACACTGAAGCTTTCTTT
NA	NA	TRBJ2-3	TRBV7-2	CASSSTFSTDTQYF	TGTGCCAGCAGCTCGACATTTAGCACAGATACGCAGTATTTT
NA	TRBD2	TRBJ2-1	TRBV7-9	CAIQFSGRTDEQFF	TGTGCCATCCAGTTTAGCGGGAGGACTGATGAGCAGTTCTTC
NA	TRBD1	TRBJ2-3	TRBV5-1	CASSLGASPRGTDTQYF	TGCGCCAGCAGCTTGGGGGCTAGCCCCAGGGGGACAGATACGCAGTATTTT
NA	NA	TRBJ1-2	TRBV2	CASSPDRSDGYTF	TGTGCCAGCAGCCCTGACAGGTCTGACGGCTACACCTTC
NA	NA	TRBJ2-7	TRBV5-6	CASSPGTREQYF	TGTGCCAGCAGCCCCGGGACTCGCGAGCAGTACTTC
NA	NA	TRBJ1-6	TRBV7-2	CASSLDHLGWNSPLHF	TGTGCCAGCAGCTTAGATCATCTGGGTTGGAATTCACCCCTCCACTTT
NA	NA	TRBJ2-2	TRBV2	CASQRGNTGELFF	TGTGCCAGTCAAAGGGGGAACACCGGGGAGCTGTTTTTT
NA	NA	TRBJ2-1	TRBV11-3	CASSFGSLGGALYNEQFF	TGTGCCAGCAGCTTTGGCTCACTAGGGGGGGCCCTCTACAATGAGCAGTTCTTC
NA	TRBD1	TRBJ2-5	TRBV11-3	CASSQGQGLGETQYF	TGTGCCAGCAGCCAAGGACAGGGTTTGGGAGAGACCCAGTACTTC
NA	NA	TRBJ1-3	TRBV5-5	CASSRTPPPSNTIYF	TGTGCCAGCAGCCGTACACCTCCTCCATCAAACACCATATATTTT
few	NA	TRBJ1-1	TRBV9	CASSGDPGNTEAFF	TGTGCCAGCAGCGGGGACCCCGGAAACACTGAAGCTTTCTTT
NA	NA	TRBJ2-2	TRBV10-3	CAIKKHTGELFF	TGTGCCATCAAGAAGCACACCGGGGAGCTGTTTTTT
NA	NA	TRBJ1-5	TRBV20-1	CNAPAPQPQHF	TGCAATGCGCCCGCTCCTCAGCCCCAGCATTTT
few	TRBD1	TRBJ1-1	TRBV19	CASSIGQGLNTEAFF	TGTGCCAGTAGTATAGGACAGGGCTTGAACACTGAAGCTTTCTTT
NA	TRBD1	TRBJ2-7	TRBV5-1	CASSDPGQGGEQYF	TGCGCCAGCAGCGACCCCGGACAGGGAGGCGAGCAGTACTTC
NA	TRBD1	TRBJ1-2	TRBV6-1	CASRETGGDGYTF	TGTGCCAGCAGAGAGACAGGGGGTGATGGCTACACCTTC
NA	NA	TRBJ2-7	TRBV6-5	CAATGSLGYEQYF	TGTGCCGCCACCGGGTCTCTGGGCTACGAGCAGTACTTC
NA	TRBD2	TRBJ2-1	TRBV9	CASSVGGRGLAGHEQFF	TGTGCCAGCAGCGTAGGCGGCCGGGGACTAGCGGGTCATGAGCAGTTCTTC
NA	NA	TRBJ1-2	TRBV29-1	CSVEGLWGF	TGCAGCGTTGAGGGATTATGGGGCTTC